The 21 T cell receptor beta chains in this list originate from one sample, sequenced in a study of technical replicates of blood from several donors. Profiling relied on immunoSEQ multiplex PCR, and the TCRdb table lists in-frame clones only, not all of them. The sample has tens of thousands of clones; about 97% are singletons. What was sequenced was T cells isolated from PBMCs. These receptors originate from a human donor in good health.

The V and J genes are TRBV7-3 and TRBJ2-3; tentatively, D is TRBD2 (6 bases). The CDR3 spans 15 residues. Per the germline V gene, CDR1 is SGHTA and CDR2 is FQGTGA. V was cut by 1 base and J by 3 bases, with 11 bases left in between. The CDR3 DNA sequence: TGTGCCAGCAGCTTAAAGGGACTCAGGACAGATACGCAGTATTTT. It yields the protein CASSLKGLRTDTQYF.

The chain recombines TRBV28 with TRBJ1-2, with TRBD1 matching over 10 bases. The CDR3 is 15 amino acids. Germline trimming cut 4 bases from V and 6 bases from J; bases unmatched to any gene: 8. The germline V gene encodes CDR1 MDHEN and CDR2 SYDVKM. In DNA, the CDR3 is TGTGCCAGCAGTTCCCCGGGACAGGGGATTGATGGCTACACCTTC. Its translation: CASSSPGQGIDGYTF.

The chain uses TRBV5-6 and TRBJ1-3; 9 bases are shared with TRBD1. CDR3 size: 17 residues. The germline V gene encodes CDR1 SGHDT and CDR2 YYEEEE. J lost 4 bases, V lost 0 bases, and 8 bases had no gene match. The CDR3: CASSLAYRGPGGNTIYF. The DNA of the CDR3 is TGTGCCAGCAGCTTGGCGTACAGGGGGCCTGGGGGAAACACCATATATTTT.

The CDR3 DNA sequence: TGTGCCAGCGGGGGGACTAGCGCCGCCCCCTACAATGAGCAGTTCTTC. This sequence encodes CASGGTSAAPYNEQFF. V is TRBV2 and J is TRBJ2-1, with TRBD2 matching 10 bases. Per germline, CDR1 SNHLY and CDR2 FYNNEI. V lost 8 bases to trimming and J lost 2 bases; unmatched junction nucleotides: 9. There are 16 residues in the CDR3.

This chain connects TRBV29-1 to TRBJ2-1; TRBD2 matches at 8 bases. There are 13 residues in the CDR3. V was pared by 4 bases and J by 7 bases, with 6 bases of the junction left unmatched. CDR1 and CDR2 (germline): SQVTM, ANQGSEA. The CDR3 here is CSVAGGRSNEQFF. The CDR3 coding sequence is TGCAGCGTTGCAGGCGGGAGGTCTAATGAGCAGTTCTTC.

Only one count was recorded for this clone. The V gene is TRBV4-1, the J gene TRBJ2-7; 7 positions match TRBD2. Unmatched junction bases numbered 5, after V lost 4 bases and J lost 5 bases. CDR1 MGHRA and CDR2 YSYEKL come from the germline V gene. The CDR3 totals 13 residues. This CDR3 is CASSPRLADEQYF. CDR3 DNA sequence: TGCGCCAGCAGCCCGCGACTAGCTGACGAGCAGTACTTC.

The chain joins TRBV27 to TRBJ1-1; D is ambiguous. V was clipped by 2 bases and J by 3 bases, with 10 bases between them. CDR3 length: 14 residues. The germline V gene encodes CDR1 MNHEY and CDR2 SMNVEV (reference sequence). This chain's CDR3 is CASSLRGLYTEAFF. For the CDR3, the DNA is TGTGCCAGCAGTTTACGGGGTTTGTACACTGAAGCTTTCTTT.

V gene TRBV11-1 combines with J gene TRBJ2-7; D is unresolved. CDR1 SGHAT and CDR2 FQDESV come from the germline V gene (reference sequence). The CDR3 covers 14 residues. Trimming shortened V by 1 base and J by 6 bases, and 13 bases separated the two germline ends. The CDR3 DNA reads as TGTGCCAGCAGCTTAGAACCTCTAGGAAGCGAGCAGTACTTC. Encoded protein: CASSLEPLGSEQYF.

The chain links TRBV5-1 to TRBJ2-1; TRBD1 is a possible D gene (6 bases). Deletions cut 2 bases from V and 7 bases from J, with 16 bases between. Germline V gives CDR1 SGHRS, CDR2 YFSETQ. This CDR3 has 15 residues. Here the CDR3 DNA reads TGCGCCAGCAGCTTTATAAGCCTCACAGGGAATGAGCAGTTCTTC. Translation gives CASSFISLTGNEQFF. The full variable domain, its missing parts supplied by reference TRBV5-1 and TRBJ2-1, is KAGVTQTPRYLIKTRGQQVTLSCSPISGHRSVSWYQQTPGQGLQFLFEYFSETQRNKGNFPGRFSGRQFSNSRSEMNVSTLELGDSALYLCASSFISLTGNEQFFGPGTRLTVL.

This chain connects TRBV6-6 to TRBJ2-5; 9 nucleotides line up with TRBD1. Germline CDR1 is MNHNY and CDR2 is SVGAGI (reference sequence). The CDR3 length is 15 residues. Unmatched junction bases numbered 4, after V lost 1 base and J lost 4 bases. The CDR3 reads CASSYYRTGAETQYF. The DNA for the CDR3 is TGTGCCAGCAGTTACTACCGGACAGGGGCAGAGACCCAGTACTTC.

The chain has TRBV27 and TRBJ1-5; the D gene is possibly TRBD1 (5 bases). Trimming shortened V by 3 bases and J by 2 bases, and 5 bases separated the two germline ends. From germline, CDR1 is MNHEY and CDR2 SMNVEV (reference sequence). CDR3 length: 13 amino acids. CDR3 residues: CASSFRGNQPQHF. CDR3 nucleotides: TGTGCCAGCAGTTTCAGGGGCAATCAGCCCCAGCATTTT.

V gene TRBV6-5 combines with J gene TRBJ2-1; TRBD2 matches at 13 bases. There are 14 residues in the CDR3. The germline gives CDR1 MNHEY, CDR2 SVGAGI. The trim removed 7 bases at V and 8 bases at J, leaving 5 bases unmatched. CDR3 DNA: TGTGCCAGCACTCTACTAGCGGGAGGGCATGAGCAGTTCTTC. It yields the protein CASTLLAGGHEQFF.

The gene calls are TRBV6-5 and TRBJ2-7; D gene uncertain. Trimming cost V 2 bases and J 6 bases, with 14 bases left between them. The CDR3 is made up of 14 amino acids. CDR1 is MNHEY and CDR2 is SVGAGI in the germline V gene. The CDR3: CASSYDAESGEQYF. The CDR3 DNA follows: TGTGCCAGCAGTTACGATGCCGAATCCGGCGAGCAGTACTTC.

The chain employs TRBV4-1 and TRBJ2-4; perhaps TRBD2 as D (7 bases). This CDR3 is built from 17 residues. V lost 0 bases to trimming and J lost 1 base, with 13 bases between them. The V gene's germline CDR1 is MGHRA and CDR2 YSYEKL. The CDR3 sequence is CASSQDLGGAAKNIQYF. In nucleotides, the CDR3 is TGCGCCAGCAGCCAAGATTTGGGGGGGGCGGCCAAAAACATTCAGTACTTC.

The table lists this clone with a count of one. The chain links TRBV7-2 to TRBJ1-4; D unclear. CDR1 and CDR2 from the germline V gene are SGHTA and FQGNSA. The CDR3 has 14 amino acids. V lost 6 bases to trimming and J lost 0 bases, with 8 bases between them. Here the CDR3 DNA reads TGTGCCAGCAGTACAAGAACAACTAATGAAAAACTGTTTTTT. Protein product: CASSTRTTNEKLFF.

The chain combines TRBV5-1 with TRBJ1-1, with 9 positions matching TRBD1. Trimming cost V 0 bases and J 7 bases; bases outside gene matches: 7. Germline V gene sequence: CDR1 SGHRS, CDR2 YFSETQ. There are 15 residues in the CDR3. CDR3 coding DNA: TGCGCCAGCAGCTTGGGACAGGGGGTTAACGGTGAAGCTTTCTTT. As protein: CASSLGQGVNGEAFF.

The CDR3, as DNA: TGTGCCAGCAGTCAAGAACAGGGGGCGGCCGGGGAGCTGTTTTTT. It codes for CASSQEQGAAGELFF. The V call is TRBV27, the J call TRBJ2-2, with 9 bases identical to TRBD1. V was clipped by 5 bases and J by 6 bases; unmatched bases: 7. The germline V gene has CDR1 MNHEY and CDR2 SMNVEV (reference sequence). CDR3 length: 15 amino acids.

The rearrangement joins TRBV13 to TRBJ2-1; 9 positions match TRBD2. The CDR3 covers 17 residues. Looked up from germline, CDR1 is PRHDT and CDR2 is FYEKMQ (reference sequence). The V and J ends lost 1 base and 9 bases, in that order; junction bases with no gene match: 13. The CDR3 DNA is TGTGCCAGCAGCTTAGAACCCAGTAGCGGGAGAGGGAGTGAGCAGTTCTTC. Its translation: CASSLEPSSGRGSEQFF.

The rearrangement links TRBV27 to TRBJ2-1; 7 bases are shared with TRBD2. The junction had 13 bases not matched to a gene; V was cut back by 6 bases and J by 8 bases. This CDR3 spans 15 amino acids. The V gene's germline CDR1 is MNHEY and CDR2 SMNVEV (reference sequence). The CDR3 protein is CASRTLAGSIDEQFF. The CDR3 nucleotides read TGTGCCAGCAGGACCTTAGCGGGCAGCATTGATGAGCAGTTCTTC.

A single count supports this clone. This chain connects TRBV4-1 to TRBJ1-2; a weak D match, TRBD1 (5 bases). The length of the CDR3 is 14 residues. Germline V lookup: CDR1 MGHRA, CDR2 YSYEKL. Trimming took 3 bases from V and 3 from J, leaving 11 bases between them. This CDR3 reads CASSHPTDDYGYTF. DNA for the CDR3: TGCGCCAGCAGCCACCCGACAGATGACTATGGCTACACCTTC.

The chain carries TRBV20-1 and TRBJ2-7; 7 nucleotides align to TRBD2. The CDR3 totals 11 residues. V shed 8 bases, J shed 4 bases, and the junction held 5 bases outside the gene matches. CDR1 and CDR2 (germline): DFQATT, SNEGSKA (reference sequence). CDR3 loop: CSPQREYEQYF. In DNA, the CDR3 is TGCAGTCCCCAGCGGGAATACGAGCAGTACTTC.